The 14 T cell receptor beta chains presented below share a single source sample, sequenced in a study of PD-1 blockade in classical Hodgkin lymphoma. Sequencing used immunoSEQ multiplex PCR; TCRdb keeps in-frame clones, though not all of them. Of some 40,000 clones listed, about 82% are singletons. With no exception, relapse followed autologous stem cell transplantation in all patients, and brentuximab vedotin exposure varied. The input for sequencing was peripheral blood mononuclear cells (PBMCs), taken at baseline. These receptor sequences come from a human donor with classical Hodgkin lymphoma.

Written as DNA, the CDR3 is TGTGCCAGCAGTTTTAAAGGGTTGAGAACCTACGAGCAGTACTTC. Its protein product is CASSFKGLRTYEQYF. The chain uses TRBV27 and TRBJ2-7, with D uncertain. V shed 3 bases and J shed 2 bases, with 14 bases lying between them. The length of the CDR3 is 15 residues. The germline CDR1 and CDR2 sequences are MNHEY and SMNVEV (reference sequence).

CDR3 in DNA: TGTGCCACCAGCAGAGATATGCGGGAGCTCACCGGGGAGCTGTTTTTT. This gives the protein CATSRDMRELTGELFF. The chain is built from TRBV15 and TRBJ2-2; 7 bases agree with TRBD2. V dropped 0 bases and J dropped 4; count of bases not matched to a gene: 5. Per the germline V gene, CDR1 is LNHNV and CDR2 is YYDKDF (reference sequence). This CDR3 spans 16 amino acids.

The chain uses TRBV13 and TRBJ2-7; D not certain. Germline-derived CDR1 and CDR2 are PRHDT and FYEKMQ (reference sequence). This CDR3 is built from 15 residues. Trimming pared 8 bases from V and 2 bases from J, leaving 19 bases between. In DNA, the CDR3 is TGTGCCAGCTCGTATGAAGCCGGGCCAACCTACGAGCAGTACTTC. Translation gives CASSYEAGPTYEQYF. The variable domain in full, with the rest retrieved from reference TRBV13 and TRBJ2-7, is AAGVIQSPRHLIKEKRETATLKCYPIPRHDTVYWYQQGPGQDPQFLISFYEKMQSDKGSIPDRFSAQQFSDYHSELNMSSLELGDSALYFCASSYEAGPTYEQYFGPGTRLTVT.

The chain employs TRBV7-6 and TRBJ1-3, with D unresolved. Trimming shortened V by 1 base and J by 2 bases, and 12 bases separated the two germline ends. The CDR3 totals 16 residues. Germline assignment: CDR1 SGHVS and CDR2 FNYEAQ. Written as DNA, the CDR3 is TGTGCCAGCAGCTTAGAAGTGTCCGGGACTGGAAACACCATATATTTT. Protein: CASSLEVSGTGNTIYF.

V gene TRBV9 combines with J gene TRBJ1-6; D uncertain. The CDR3 totals 16 residues. Germline V gene sequence: CDR1 SGDLS, CDR2 YYNGEE. V was pared by 0 bases and J by 6 bases, with 13 bases between. Here the CDR3 DNA reads TGTGCCAGCAGCGTAGATTCGGGCAGCATTAATTCACCCCTCCACTTT. Its protein product is CASSVDSGSINSPLHF. Full variable domain (outside the CDR3, taken from reference TRBV9 and TRBJ1-6): DSGVTQTPKHLITATGQRVTLRCSPRSGDLSVYWYQQSLDQGLQFLIQYYNGEERAKGNILERFSAQQFPDLHSELNLSSLELGDSALYFCASSVDSGSINSPLHFGNGTRLTVT.

The rearrangement links TRBV7-9 to TRBJ2-3, with D perhaps TRBD1 (5 bases). The CDR3 covers 15 residues. The ends were cut back, 6 bases at V and 0 bases at J, with 13 bases in the middle. Per the germline V gene, CDR1 is SEHNR and CDR2 is FQNEAQ (reference sequence). CDR3 sequence (DNA): TGTGCCAGCAGAGATCTAAGGGGAAGCACAGATACGCAGTATTTT. Translation: CASRDLRGSTDTQYF.

This clone has more than one count but fewer than ten. The rearrangement uses TRBV15 and TRBJ2-1; D may be TRBD2 (6 bases). Per germline, CDR1 LNHNV and CDR2 YYDKDF (reference sequence). Trimming removed 8 bases from V and 7 bases from J, with 12 bases in between. The CDR3 extends over 12 amino acids. The CDR3 sequence is CATARENNEQFF. The CDR3 DNA sequence: TGTGCCACCGCCCGGGAGAATAATGAGCAGTTCTTC.

This clone showed up just a few times. The V gene is TRBV2, the J gene TRBJ2-3; TRBD1 aligns across 8 bases. The junction had 1 base not matched to a gene; V was cut back by 2 bases and J by 3 bases. This CDR3 contains 14 residues. Germline CDR1 reads SNHLY; CDR2 reads FYNNEI. The CDR3 here is CASSEQGATDTQYF. DNA of the CDR3: TGTGCCAGCAGTGAACAGGGGGCGACAGATACGCAGTATTTT.

This chain links TRBV9 with TRBJ2-5; D might be TRBD2 (5 bases). The CDR3 runs 12 residues. Germline V gives CDR1 SGDLS, CDR2 YYNGEE. The V end lost 4 bases, the J end lost 6 bases, and 10 bases lay between the germline ends. The CDR3 loop reads CASSSSGQTQYF. The CDR3 coding sequence is TGTGCCAGCAGCTCGAGCGGACAGACCCAGTACTTC.

The V and J genes are TRBV28 and TRBJ2-7; TRBD2 matches 13 bases. CDR3 size: 16 residues. Germline V gene lookup returns CDR1 MDHEN and CDR2 SYDVKM. The junction had 8 bases not matched to a gene; V was cut back by 4 bases and J by 5 bases. The CDR3 DNA is TGTGCCAGCAGTTATCCCGGACTAGCGGGAGTCAACGAGCAGTACTTC. Protein product: CASSYPGLAGVNEQYF.

The V gene is TRBV9, the J gene TRBJ1-4; D unresolved. The germline V and J ends were trimmed by 7 bases and 0 bases, with 22 bases remaining between them. Looked up from germline, CDR1 is SGDLS and CDR2 is YYNGEE. There are 18 residues in the CDR3. CDR3 sequence (DNA): TGTGCCAGCTCCGCTGGGTCAGACGCTTTACCAACTAATGAAAAACTGTTTTTT. Its protein is CASSAGSDALPTNEKLFF. The whole variable domain, filled in from reference TRBV9 and TRBJ1-4, reads DSGVTQTPKHLITATGQRVTLRCSPRSGDLSVYWYQQSLDQGLQFLIQYYNGEERAKGNILERFSAQQFPDLHSELNLSSLELGDSALYFCASSAGSDALPTNEKLFFGSGTQLSVL.

The CDR3 DNA reads as TGTGCCAGCAGTTCTCCGGGAGACGCATCTGGGGCCAACGTCCTGACTTTC. It is translated as CASSSPGDASGANVLTF. The chain employs TRBV28 and TRBJ2-6; D is possibly TRBD2 (6 bases). The ends were cut back, 4 bases at V and 1 base at J, with 14 bases in the middle. Germline CDR1 MDHEN, CDR2 SYDVKM. This CDR3 is built from 17 residues.

Regarding this clone: A read error may produce the germline difference seen at one junction end. The chain links TRBV10-1 to TRBJ2-3; 9 bases map to TRBD2. The CDR3 consists of 14 residues. Germline V gives CDR1 WNHNN, CDR2 SYGVQD (reference sequence). The CDR3 sequence: CASSPGTSRDTQYF. CDR3 in DNA: TGCGCCAGCAGTCCCGGGACTAGCAGAGATACGCAGTATTTT.

J is TRBJ2-2 and V is TRBV28; D is possibly TRBD1 (6 bases). The germline V gene has CDR1 MDHEN and CDR2 SYDVKM. Trimming removed 10 bases from V and 4 bases from J, with 13 bases in between. The CDR3 is 13 residues long. CDR3 bases: TGTGCCATAAGGGGGAAAAGCACCGGGGAGCTGTTTTTT. Amino acid sequence: CAIRGKSTGELFF.